Below, 10 T cell receptor beta chains from the same sample are listed, as sequenced in a study of technical replicates of blood from a handful of donors. Data came from immunoSEQ multiplex PCR; TCRdb stores just in-frame clones and leaves some out. Of about 53,000 clones listed, around 84% are singletons. Material for sequencing was PBMCs. Every receptor here comes from a human donor in good health. Some clones in this sample may be carry-over from other donors' samples.

The rearrangement links TRBV7-6 to TRBJ2-2, with 7 bases that match TRBD1. This CDR3 has 16 amino acids. Germline CDR1 SGHVS, CDR2 FNYEAQ. V was pared by 5 bases and J by 1 base, with 7 bases of the junction left unmatched. In DNA, the CDR3 is TGTGCCAGCAGCCGGAGGACAGGAGAGAACACCGGGGAGCTGTTTTTT. Protein sequence: CASSRRTGENTGELFF.

This clone has just one count. The gene calls are TRBV19 and TRBJ2-7, with 9 bases that match TRBD1. Germline lookup yields CDR1 LNHDA and CDR2 SQIVND (reference sequence). The CDR3 runs 15 residues. V gave up 4 bases and J gave up 1 base; unmatched junction bases: 5. The CDR3 DNA sequence: TGTGCCAGTAGTAGCACAGGGGGCTTGTCCTACGAGCAGTACTTC. Translated, it gives CASSSTGGLSYEQYF.

The chain combines TRBV25-1 with TRBJ2-5; 9 bases fit TRBD1. The CDR3 has 15 amino acids. CDR1 and CDR2 (germline): MGHDK, SYGVNS. Trimming at V came to 3 bases and at J to 2 bases, leaving 4 bases not matched to a gene. CDR3 nucleotides: TGTGCCAGCAGTGAGGGGACAGGGCGACAAGAGACCCAGTACTTC. Encoded protein: CASSEGTGRQETQYF.

This clone was found once. V usage is TRBV9 and J usage is TRBJ2-5; 8 bases match TRBD2. The CDR3 has 17 residues. Trimming at V came to 0 bases and at J to 2 bases, leaving 9 bases not matched to a gene. Germline V gene sequence: CDR1 SGDLS, CDR2 YYNGEE. The CDR3 region is CASSVGTQASGQETQYF. Here the CDR3 DNA reads TGTGCCAGCAGCGTAGGGACACAAGCTAGCGGGCAAGAGACCCAGTACTTC.

The CDR3 sequence is CASSSSGQETQYF. CDR3 DNA: TGTGCCAGCAGCTCTAGCGGCCAAGAGACCCAGTACTTC. The chain is built from TRBV13 and TRBJ2-5, with 7 bases lining up with TRBD2. CDR1 and CDR2 (germline): PRHDT, FYEKMQ (reference sequence). This CDR3 has 13 amino acids. Trimming removed 4 bases from V and 1 base from J; junction bases left unmatched: 0.

The V and J genes are TRBV10-3 and TRBJ1-3; D is uncertain. V gave up 6 bases and J gave up 4 bases, with 10 bases separating them. Germline CDR1 reads ENHRY; CDR2 reads SYGVKD. The CDR3 loop spans 13 amino acids. CDR3 sequence (DNA): TGTGCCATCAGCCAGCCGGGGGGAAACACCATATATTTT. Its translation is CAISQPGGNTIYF.

This clone has just a few counts. This chain connects TRBV27 to TRBJ2-2; TRBD1 matches 7 bases. Germline trimming cut 7 bases from V and 3 bases from J; bases unmatched to any gene: 5. Germline V CDR1 and CDR2: MNHEY, SMNVEV (reference sequence). The CDR3 totals 14 residues. The CDR3 nucleotides read TGTGCCAGCAACTCCGGGACAGACACCGGGGAGCTGTTTTTT. It specifies CASNSGTDTGELFF.

CDR3 region: CASRVGGEGQPQHF. The CDR3 DNA reads as TGTGCCAGCAGAGTGGGGGGGGAAGGTCAGCCCCAGCATTTT. The chain combines TRBV6-1 with TRBJ1-5, with D perhaps TRBD1 (5 bases). V shed 6 bases and J shed 6 bases, with 15 bases lying between them. Germline V gives CDR1 MNHNS, CDR2 SASEGT. The CDR3 totals 14 residues.

This clone has a handful of counts. The J gene is TRBJ1-2, the V gene TRBV2; a possible D gene is TRBD1 (5 bases). Trimming took off 5 bases at V and 6 bases at J, with 13 bases between the two ends. Germline assignment: CDR1 SNHLY and CDR2 FYNNEI. This CDR3 comprises 13 residues. The CDR3 region has the DNA TGTGCCAGCAGTTCGGAGGGGTTGAATGGCTACACCTTC. Protein sequence: CASSSEGLNGYTF.

J is TRBJ1-6 and V is TRBV7-3; 12 nucleotides agree with TRBD1. CDR1 is SGHTA and CDR2 is FQGTGA in the germline V gene. The CDR3 sequence is 17 residues long. With 3 bases clipped from V and 10 bases from J, the junction kept 10 bases outside the gene matches. DNA of the CDR3: TGTGCCAGCAGCTTCGAATCGGGACAGGGGGCCCCGTCACCCCTCCACTTT. Translating gives CASSFESGQGAPSPLHF.